This TCR beta chain appears in the sequencing data of a study of regulatory T cells in long-lasting Graves disease. Time point here: newly diagnosed GD, antithyroid drugs for less than 3 months. After RNA was extracted from PBMCs, the TCR library was made from it. Clinicians diagnosed Graves' disease using American Thyroid Association guidelines. The authors built TCR beta libraries using iRepertoire HTBI primers and Arm-PCR of CDR3 regions. A single record per CDR3 protein comes from TCRdb applying MiXCR to the multiplex PCR reads. The table lists roughly 500,000 distinct CDR3 sequences, around an eighth of them singletons. The sample was also linked to a second study, of T cells in Graves' hyperthyroidism and ophthalmopathy.

The specimen was peripheral blood mononuclear cells (PBMCs), collected at new diagnosis, from a patient treated with antithyroid drugs. The receptor was derived from a man aged 30 to 45 with Graves disease.

The CDR3 region has the DNA TGTGCCAGCAGCTTAGCCTACGGGACTAGCGGGATCTCCTACGAGCAGTACTTC. Its protein is CASSLAYGTSGISYEQYF. J is TRBJ2-7 and V is TRBV11-2, with 13 bases fitting TRBD2. The CDR3 has 18 residues. With V trimmed by 1 base and J by 0 bases, 6 bases remained unmatched. The V gene's germline CDR1 is SGHAT and CDR2 FQNNGV.